Detailed here is one T cell receptor (beta chain). The antigen it recognizes is unknown. Per-base qualities were not stored, and no clone one base away is much larger. The data were obtained in a study of CD8 T cells in Susac syndrome (dated by TCRdb to about 2019). A note on the overall study: Among the Susac syndrome patients who were sequenced, clinically active disease was present in more than 5 and clinical remission was observed in roughly eight. At the time of blood withdrawal, Susac syndrome patients were either therapy-naive, taking corticosteroids (with some also receiving IVIg), or on IVIg alone. The study used repertoire sequencing to test whether antigen drove CD8+ T cell activation and differentiation in Susac syndrome. The study at large found these results: The number of individuals in the TCR sequencing and HLA analysis was acknowledged as relatively small. The CD4+ T cell repertoire of patients with Susac syndrome showed no detectable clonal expansion.

Peripheral blood CD8+ and CD4+ T cells from healthy donors, Susac syndrome patients and multiple sclerosis patients were profiled using high-throughput TCR beta sequencing. Recently defined diagnostic criteria for definite or probable disease were met by the Susac syndrome patients. Bulk CD8+ and CD4+ T cells were purified magnetically by negative isolation, whereas CD8+ TEMRA cells were enriched by FACS. Blood was collected in EDTA tubes and processed within 24 hours, with PBMCs isolated through density gradient centrifugation. PBMCs destined for TCR sequencing were cryopreserved in liquid nitrogen and later thawed in a 37 °C water bath. A purity of at least 90% was achieved for sorted or isolated CD4+, CD8+ and CD8+ TEMRA cells. Clipping removes 0 bases from V and 2 bases from J, with 7 as the unmatched junction base count. The CDR3 starts with the cysteine, ends with the phenylalanine, and has 16 residues. Kept here is only the CDR3 DNA, which spans 48 bases and is read in frame from base 1. CDR1 and CDR2 (SGHRS, YFSETQ) derive from the germline V gene.

RNA was extracted using the RNeasy kit, and roughly 0.45 to 1 microgram was reverse transcribed with random hexamers. The immunoSEQ multiplex PCR assay, covering 54 Vbeta and 13 Jbeta segments, was used to amplify TCR beta CDR3 regions. PCR amplification bias was corrected by using a synthetic template baseline for primer optimization and computational correction. As for the authors' bioinformatics: Only productive sequences were kept, with reads annotated to V, D and J genes according to IMGT and analyzed in immunoSEQ Analyzer. To calculate clonality, Shannon entropy was normalized by log2 of the number of productive unique sequences and then subtracted from one. For each patient and control, public and private clones were evaluated within the 100 most prevalent clones. Clones were defined as Susac-specific when absent from the healthy and MS cohorts, from over 950 published viral clones and from other ImmuneACCESS disease sequences. TCRdb itself trimmed the public reads at Q25 with fastp, ran MiXCR and retained productive beta chains. Identical CDR3 proteins give one entry, which carries the most common genes and DNA. TCRdb assigned the V and J calls; the authors' analysis was not used. This sample has some 160,000 distinct CDR3 sequences in its table, and 94% of those were observed once. Roughly 0.12% of the sample rests with the top ten.

The rearranged chain carries TRBV5-1 and TRBJ2-5; 7 bases in the junction line up with TRBD1. This clonotype originated in a human donor with Susac syndrome. The sequencing sample was made of CD4+ T cells from PBMCs. The sequenced DNA is TGCGCCAGCAGCTTGGTGCTGGGACAGATACAAGAGACCCAGTACTTC. It specifies CASSLVLGQIQETQYF.